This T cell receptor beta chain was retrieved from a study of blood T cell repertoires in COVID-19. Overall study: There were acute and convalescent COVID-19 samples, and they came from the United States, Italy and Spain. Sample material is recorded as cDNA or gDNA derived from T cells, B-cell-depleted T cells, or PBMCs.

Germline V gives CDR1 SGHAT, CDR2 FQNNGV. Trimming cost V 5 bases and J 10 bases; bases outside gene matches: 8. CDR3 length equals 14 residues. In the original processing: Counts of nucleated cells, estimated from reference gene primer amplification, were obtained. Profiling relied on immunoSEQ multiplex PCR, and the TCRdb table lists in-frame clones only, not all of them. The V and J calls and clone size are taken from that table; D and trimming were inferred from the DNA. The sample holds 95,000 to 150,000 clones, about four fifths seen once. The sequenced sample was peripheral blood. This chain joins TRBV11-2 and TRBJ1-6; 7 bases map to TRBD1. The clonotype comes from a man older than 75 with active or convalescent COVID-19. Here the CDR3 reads CASSRAGQWSPLHF. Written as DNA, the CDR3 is TGTGCCAGCAGCCGCGCGGGACAGTGGTCACCCCTCCACTTT.